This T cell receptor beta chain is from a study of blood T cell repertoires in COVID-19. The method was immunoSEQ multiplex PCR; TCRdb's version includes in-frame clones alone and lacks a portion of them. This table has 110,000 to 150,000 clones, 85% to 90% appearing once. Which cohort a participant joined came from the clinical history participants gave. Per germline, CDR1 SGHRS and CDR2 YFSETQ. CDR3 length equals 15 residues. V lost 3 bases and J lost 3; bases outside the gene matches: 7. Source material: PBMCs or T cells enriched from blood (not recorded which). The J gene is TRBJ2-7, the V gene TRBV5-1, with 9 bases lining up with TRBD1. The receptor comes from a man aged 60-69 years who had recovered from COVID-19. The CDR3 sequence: CASSYPGQGVYEQYF. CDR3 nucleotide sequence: TGCGCCAGCAGCTATCCGGGACAGGGCGTCTACGAGCAGTACTTC.